One and the same sample provided the 19 T cell receptor beta chains below, sequenced in a study of T cell changes during pregnancy in multiple sclerosis. Only in-frame clones appear in the TCRdb table, and some are missing; sequencing was by immunoSEQ multiplex PCR. The sample contains 40,000 to 55,000 clones, approximately 90% of which appear only once. Material: CD4+ T cells from peripheral blood mononuclear cells, obtained before pregnancy. The receptor set was obtained from a female donor with multiple sclerosis, enrolled in a pregnancy study.

The genes are TRBV11-3 and TRBJ2-7, with D perhaps matching TRBD2 (7 bases). V gave up 5 bases and J gave up 1 base, with 15 bases separating them. In germline, CDR1 is SGHNT, CDR2 YENEEA. The CDR3 runs 15 residues. CDR3 sequence (DNA): TGTGCCAGCAGCAAGGGGGGGACGGCTTCCTACGAGCAGTACTTC. It specifies CASSKGGTASYEQYF. The full variable domain, completed using reference TRBV11-3 and TRBJ2-7, is EAGVVQSPRYKIIEKKQPVAFWCNPISGHNTLYWYLQNLGQGPELLIRYENEEAVDDSQLPKDRFSAERLKGVDSTLKIQPAELGDSAVYLCASSKGGTASYEQYFGPGTRLTVT.

V gene TRBV10-3 combines with J gene TRBJ1-2; D not certain. This CDR3 is built from 11 residues. Germline V gene lookup returns CDR1 ENHRY and CDR2 SYGVKD. V gave up 3 bases and J gave up 7 bases, with 6 bases separating them. The CDR3 sequence is CAISEGGGYTF. The CDR3 nucleotides are TGTGCCATCAGTGAAGGAGGTGGCTACACCTTC.

V and J are TRBV6-1 and TRBJ1-2; D unclear. CDR3 length: 14 amino acids. V gave up 3 bases and J gave up 4 bases, with 12 bases separating them. Germline CDR1 MNHNS, CDR2 SASEGT. CDR3 coding DNA: TGTGCCAGCAGTGAGTCGGCAGGCCCCTATGGCTACACCTTC. Translating gives CASSESAGPYGYTF.

The V gene is TRBV2, the J gene TRBJ2-4; tentative D call: TRBD2 (7 bases). The CDR3 extends over 19 amino acids. Germline lookup yields CDR1 SNHLY and CDR2 FYNNEI. Trimming cost V 5 bases and J 1 base, with 24 bases left between them. The CDR3 region has the DNA TGTGCCAGCAGTTCAGGGGCCATTGGTAGGGAGGGGGCCAAAAACATTCAGTACTTC. It yields the protein CASSSGAIGREGAKNIQYF.

The rearrangement uses TRBV11-2 and TRBJ2-4, with D possibly TRBD2 on 5 matching bases. Germline CDR1 reads SGHAT; CDR2 reads FQNNGV. Deletions cut 5 bases from V and 10 bases from J, with 18 bases between. The CDR3 length is 14 residues. The CDR3 bases are TGTGCCAGCAGCCCGACCCTACGGGAAATGATTCAGTACTTC. It is translated as CASSPTLREMIQYF.

The chain recombines TRBV30 with TRBJ1-1; D not resolved. Looked up from germline, CDR1 is GTSNPN and CDR2 is SVGIG (reference sequence). V lost 1 base and J 1 base, leaving 7 bases between the germline ends. The CDR3 totals 13 residues. CDR3 DNA: TGTGCCTGGAGTGAGACATCGAACACTGAAGCTTTCTTT. As protein: CAWSETSNTEAFF. Full variable domain (outside the CDR3, taken from reference TRBV30 and TRBJ1-1): SQTIHQWPATLVQPVGSPLSLECTVEGTSNPNLYWYRQAAGRGLQLLFYSVGIGQISSEVPQNLSASRPQDRQFILSSKKLLLSDSGFYLCAWSETSNTEAFFGQGTRLTVV.

The chain uses TRBV9 and TRBJ1-4; D is ambiguous. V was shortened by 3 bases and J by 8 bases, with 23 bases between the two germline ends. Germline V gene sequence: CDR1 SGDLS, CDR2 YYNGEE. The CDR3 is 17 residues long. This CDR3 reads CASSASALTLSQEKLFF. CDR3 coding DNA: TGTGCCAGCAGCGCCTCCGCATTGACCCTTTCACAGGAAAAACTGTTTTTT.

With respect to this clone: Other DNA variants within this sample encode the same CDR3. The chain recombines TRBV11-2 with TRBJ2-2; D perhaps matches TRBD1 (6 bases). The CDR3 spans 14 residues. Trimming stripped 3 bases from V and 6 bases from J, with 11 bases between. CDR1 and CDR2 (germline): SGHAT, FQNNGV. DNA of the CDR3: TGTGCCAGCAGCTTGAACCCAGGGGCCGGGGAGCTGTTTTTT. Amino acids: CASSLNPGAGELFF.

CDR3 amino acids: CASSYHSWNSGNTIYF. DNA for the CDR3: TGTGCCAGCAGTTATCACAGCTGGAACTCTGGAAACACCATATATTTT. V is TRBV6-5 and J is TRBJ1-3, with no clear D. Germline values: CDR1 MNHEY, CDR2 SVGAGI. The CDR3 consists of 16 residues. The V end lost 3 bases, the J end lost 0 bases, and 12 bases lay between the germline ends.

This chain links TRBV6-1 with TRBJ1-2; the match to TRBD1 covers 10 bases. J gave up 4 bases and V 10 bases, and 6 bases lay outside the gene matches. Germline V gives CDR1 MNHNS, CDR2 SASEGT. This CDR3 has 13 amino acids. The CDR3 protein is CATQTGGIYGYTF. As DNA, the CDR3 is TGTGCCACCCAGACAGGGGGCATCTATGGCTACACCTTC.

J is TRBJ2-1 and V is TRBV6-1; 9 nucleotides line up with TRBD1. The CDR3 runs to 16 residues. J gave up 6 bases and V 3 bases, and 9 bases lay outside the gene matches. Germline V gene sequence: CDR1 MNHNS, CDR2 SASEGT. CDR3 bases: TGTGCCAGCAGTGAGAGGACAGGGGTACGGGGCAATGAGCAGTTCTTC. Its protein product is CASSERTGVRGNEQFF.

This clone was recorded a few times. The J gene is TRBJ1-2, the V gene TRBV5-5, with a tentative D call TRBD1 (5 bases). CDR1 is SGHKS, CDR2 YYEKEE, per germline (reference sequence). The CDR3 sequence is 13 residues long. The V and J ends lost 3 bases and 4 bases respectively, with 10 bases between them. The CDR3 spells CASSSRQLYGYTF. The CDR3 DNA is TGTGCCAGCAGCTCGAGACAGCTCTATGGCTACACCTTC.

The chain recombines TRBV7-8 with TRBJ2-5, with TRBD2 matching 9 bases. Germline-derived CDR1 and CDR2 are SGHVS and FQNEAQ. The CDR3 sequence is 15 residues long. Unmatched junction bases numbered 2, after V lost 2 bases and J lost 1 base. The CDR3 here is CASSLTSGFQETQYF. The CDR3 DNA is TGTGCCAGCAGCTTAACTAGCGGGTTCCAAGAGACCCAGTACTTC.

This clone was seen more than once but under ten times. The gene calls are TRBV29-1 and TRBJ1-5; 9 bases agree with TRBD1. The CDR3 length is 13 residues. V was pared by 6 bases and J by 5 bases, with 5 bases of the junction left unmatched. Germline V gives CDR1 SQVTM, CDR2 ANQGSEA. CDR3 sequence (DNA): TGCAGCGTCCGGGACAGGGAATATCAGCCCCAGCATTTT. Protein product: CSVRDREYQPQHF.

The chain has TRBV9 and TRBJ1-2, with TRBD1 matching 9 bases. The ends lost 0 bases at V and 4 bases at J; junction bases unmatched: 1. Germline V CDR1 and CDR2: SGDLS, YYNGEE. CDR3 length: 14 amino acids. The CDR3 is CASSVAGQGYGYTF. In DNA, the CDR3 is TGTGCCAGCAGCGTAGCGGGACAGGGCTATGGCTACACCTTC.

The chain carries TRBV7-8 and TRBJ2-3; 7 bases are shared with TRBD2. The CDR3 runs to 13 residues. The V and J ends lost 1 base and 11 bases, in that order; junction bases with no gene match: 6. Germline V gene data show CDR1 as SGHVS and CDR2 as FQNEAQ. This CDR3 reads CASSLVRSGEQYF. The CDR3 DNA reads as TGTGCCAGCAGCTTAGTGAGGAGCGGGGAGCAGTATTTT.

This clone was counted a single time. The CDR3 DNA reads TGTGCCAGCAGCTTAGGCAGGGGTGCAGGCGAGCAGTACTTC. The encoded protein is CASSLGRGAGEQYF. The V call is TRBV7-2, the J call TRBJ2-7; D is perhaps TRBD1 (6 bases). Trimming left V 1 base short and J 6 bases short, with 13 bases between. The CDR3 length is 14 residues. Germline CDR1 SGHTA, CDR2 FQGNSA.

This clone was observed a single time. The chain has TRBV29-1 and TRBJ2-7; perhaps TRBD2 as D (6 bases). V dropped 4 bases and J dropped 2 bases, with 12 bases sitting between them. The CDR3 extends over 13 amino acids. Germline V gene sequence: CDR1 SQVTM, CDR2 ANQGSEA. CDR3: CSVGRGMAYEQYF. The CDR3 DNA sequence: TGCAGCGTTGGACGCGGGATGGCCTACGAGCAGTACTTC.

The rearrangement links TRBV18 to TRBJ2-4; tentatively, D is TRBD1 (6 bases). Between the trimmed V and J ends, which lost 2 bases and 3 bases, there was a span of 17 bases. The CDR3 has 17 residues. CDR1 is KGHSH, CDR2 LQKENI, per germline. CDR3 nucleotides: TGTGCCAGCTCACCATCCCCCTACAGGGTTAGCAAAAACATTCAGTACTTC. As protein: CASSPSPYRVSKNIQYF.